Each of the 21 T cell receptor beta chains below was sequenced from the same sample in a study of cytomegalovirus exposure and HLA in healthy donors. The PCR had 60 Vbeta and 13 Jbeta primers. Assay used: immunoSEQ multiplex PCR; TCRdb lists only in-frame clones, some missing. The sample records around 150,000 clones, more than 60% being singletons. Specimen: PBMCs. The receptors shown here come from a man under 40 in good health and CMV-seropositive.

V usage is TRBV27 and J usage is TRBJ2-2; 9 bases fit TRBD1. The CDR3 runs to 14 residues. Germline CDR1 MNHEY, CDR2 SMNVEV (reference sequence). The V gene end was trimmed by 7 bases and the J gene end by 5 bases; junction bases not matched to a gene: 5. CDR3 amino acids: CASMGQGRTGELFF. Here the CDR3 DNA reads TGTGCCAGCATGGGACAGGGTCGGACCGGGGAGCTGTTTTTT.

The chain carries TRBV18 and TRBJ2-7, with TRBD2 matching 9 bases. In germline, CDR1 is KGHSH, CDR2 LQKENI. CDR3 length: 18 residues. After removal of 2 bases from V and 3 bases from J, the junction contained 14 bases not matched to a gene. In nucleotides, the CDR3 is TGTGCCAGCTCACCAAGTCTAGCGGGGATGGGGGACTTCTACGAGCAGTACTTC. This translates into CASSPSLAGMGDFYEQYF.

V gene TRBV28 combines with J gene TRBJ1-5; D possibly corresponds to TRBD1 (5 bases). CDR1 MDHEN and CDR2 SYDVKM come from the germline V gene. The V end lost 8 bases, the J end lost 6 bases, and 14 bases lay between the germline ends. CDR3 length: 13 residues. CDR3: CASRPQGAQPQHF. In DNA, the CDR3 is TGTGCCAGCCGACCGCAGGGTGCTCAGCCCCAGCATTTT.

V is TRBV27 and J is TRBJ2-2, with 8 bases fitting TRBD1. The CDR3 contains 15 residues. Germline-derived CDR1 and CDR2 are MNHEY and SMNVEV (reference sequence). V shed 3 bases and J 6 bases; nucleotides not matched to a gene: 6. The CDR3 region is CASSLRQGAAGELFF. DNA for the CDR3: TGTGCCAGCAGTTTGCGTCAGGGGGCCGCCGGGGAGCTGTTTTTT.

For this clone: One junction end does not reproduce the germline sequence, and a read error may be involved. The V call is TRBV7-9, the J call TRBJ1-2; D not resolved. The CDR3 has 12 amino acids. Germline values: CDR1 SEHNR, CDR2 FQNEAQ (reference sequence). The CDR3 loop reads CSSSREYYGYTF. The CDR3 DNA reads as TGTTCCAGCAGCCGGGAATACTATGGCTACACCTTC.

The rearrangement links TRBV6-5 to TRBJ1-5; D gene unclear. The CDR3 has 14 residues. Trimming removed 5 bases from V and 7 bases from J, with 15 bases in between. The germline CDR1 and CDR2 sequences are MNHEY and SVGAGI. CDR3 coding DNA: TGTGCCAGCAGTGAGGAACATCTCGGGCAGCCCCAGCATTTT. It encodes CASSEEHLGQPQHF.

V usage is TRBV7-9 and J usage is TRBJ1-2; no reliable D call. Germline V gene sequence: CDR1 SEHNR, CDR2 FQNEAQ (reference sequence). Trimming took off 5 bases at V and 2 bases at J, with 9 bases between the two ends. This CDR3 has 13 amino acids. Here the CDR3 DNA reads TGTGCCAGCAGCCCCCGGGAGAACTATGGCTACACCTTC. Protein: CASSPRENYGYTF.

A single count supports this clone. CDR3 loop: CASTLQGDGNQPQHF. CDR3 DNA: TGTGCCAGCACCTTACAGGGTGATGGCAATCAGCCCCAGCATTTT. The chain combines TRBV6-1 with TRBJ1-5; tentatively, D is TRBD1 (6 bases). The CDR3 is made up of 15 amino acids. Trimming left V 7 bases short and J 2 bases short, with 15 bases between. CDR1 is MNHNS and CDR2 is SASEGT in the germline V gene.

The chain links TRBV12-5 to TRBJ2-3; 11 bases align to TRBD2. CDR3 length: 17 amino acids. In germline, CDR1 is LGHNT, CDR2 FRNRAP. V lost 2 bases and J lost 2; bases outside the gene matches: 6. The CDR3 here is CASGLTPSGRPTDTQYF. CDR3 in DNA: TGTGCTAGTGGTTTGACGCCTAGCGGGAGGCCCACAGATACGCAGTATTTT.

V gene TRBV2 combines with J gene TRBJ2-7; D gene uncertain. The CDR3 contains 14 residues. V was clipped by 8 bases and J by 3 bases, with 17 bases between them. Germline V CDR1 and CDR2: SNHLY, FYNNEI. Here the CDR3 DNA reads TGTGCCAGCTTACCCGCTAGTAAGGTCTACGAGCAGTACTTC. Protein: CASLPASKVYEQYF.

The chain is built from TRBV28 and TRBJ1-4; a possible D gene is TRBD1 (6 bases). The CDR3 loop spans 12 amino acids. Germline V CDR1 and CDR2: MDHEN, SYDVKM. Trimming left V 5 bases short and J 8 bases short, with 9 bases between. CDR3 DNA sequence: TGTGCCAGCAGTGAGACAGGCGAAAAACTGTTTTTT. The encoded protein is CASSETGEKLFF.

This clone was detected only once. This chain joins TRBV6-6 and TRBJ2-5; a possible D gene is TRBD1 (6 bases). V was shortened by 6 bases and J by 5 bases, with 16 bases between the two germline ends. Germline V gene sequence: CDR1 MNHNY, CDR2 SVGAGI (reference sequence). The CDR3 is made up of 14 amino acids. The CDR3: CASRQGAVSETQYF. The CDR3 DNA reads as TGTGCCAGCAGACAGGGTGCCGTTTCGGAGACCCAGTACTTC.

This clone was seen a few times. The V gene is TRBV10-1, the J gene TRBJ2-3; 10 nucleotides line up with TRBD2. V lost 7 bases, J lost 2 bases, and 6 bases stayed unmatched. Germline values: CDR1 WNHNN, CDR2 SYGVQD (reference sequence). CDR3 size: 15 residues. CDR3 coding DNA: TGCGCCAGCACCACCGGGACTAGCGACACAGATACGCAGTATTTT. Residues: CASTTGTSDTDTQYF.

This clone was recorded a few times. The CDR3 here is CASWRQFGEQYF. Here the CDR3 DNA reads TGTGCCAGCTGGAGACAGTTTGGAGAGCAGTACTTC. The chain is built from TRBV6-1 and TRBJ2-5; TRBD1 might be the D (5 bases). The V end was cut by 8 bases, the J end by 11 bases, with 18 bases between. Looked up from germline, CDR1 is MNHNS and CDR2 is SASEGT. The CDR3 has 12 residues.

This clone was picked up a small number of times. The chain is built from TRBV7-2 and TRBJ2-4, with D maybe TRBD1 (5 bases). V was cut by 8 bases and J by 8 bases, with 16 bases left in between. Germline V gene sequence: CDR1 SGHTA, CDR2 FQGNSA. CDR3 length: 13 residues. The CDR3 DNA is TGTGCCAGCGGAGACAGTGGGGCGGACATTCAGTACTTC. Protein: CASGDSGADIQYF.

The rearrangement uses TRBV4-1 and TRBJ2-1; D perhaps matches TRBD2 (5 bases). The CDR3 extends over 15 amino acids. Germline-derived CDR1 and CDR2 are MGHRA and YSYEKL. V shed 4 bases and J shed 0 bases, with 10 bases lying between them. Here the CDR3 DNA reads TGCGCCAGCAGCCTAACGGACTCCTCCTACAATGAGCAGTTCTTC. It specifies CASSLTDSSYNEQFF.

This clone was found a few times. The rearrangement uses TRBV11-3 and TRBJ2-2; 13 positions agree with TRBD2. The germline V gene has CDR1 SGHNT and CDR2 YENEEA. After removal of 5 bases from V and 7 bases from J, the junction contained 4 bases not matched to a gene. This CDR3 comprises 15 residues. DNA for the CDR3: TGTGCCAGCAGCCCCCGGACTAGCGGGAGCGGGGAGCTGTTTTTT. Protein product: CASSPRTSGSGELFF.

The chain couples TRBV10-3 to TRBJ1-1, with TRBD1 identical over 7 bases. The CDR3 spans 14 residues. V gave up 10 bases and J gave up 5 bases; unmatched junction bases: 13. CDR1 and CDR2 (germline): ENHRY, SYGVKD. CDR3 sequence: CATLEGAGVTEAFF. For the CDR3, the DNA is TGTGCCACCCTGGAGGGGGCAGGGGTAACTGAAGCTTTCTTT.

This chain uses TRBV10-1 with TRBJ1-1; D is unclear. Germline lookup yields CDR1 WNHNN and CDR2 SYGVQD (reference sequence). The V end lost 6 bases, the J end lost 1 base, and 9 bases lay between the germline ends. The CDR3 is made up of 13 amino acids. The CDR3 region is CASSYEWNTEAFF. In DNA form, the CDR3 reads TGCGCCAGCAGCTACGAGTGGAACACTGAAGCTTTCTTT.

The chain employs TRBV30 and TRBJ2-1; D is perhaps TRBD2 (6 bases). V gave up 4 bases and J gave up 2 bases, with 9 bases separating them. Looked up from germline, CDR1 is GTSNPN and CDR2 is SVGIG (reference sequence). There are 13 residues in the CDR3. The CDR3 DNA reads as TGTGCCTGGAAAGGAGGGGCCTACAATGAGCAGTTCTTC. Translation: CAWKGGAYNEQFF.

The chain links TRBV7-9 to TRBJ1-2, with TRBD1 as a possible D gene (5 bases). V gave up 2 bases and J gave up 0 bases, with 7 bases separating them. Germline V lookup: CDR1 SEHNR, CDR2 FQNEAQ (reference sequence). The CDR3 length is 14 residues. The CDR3 protein is CASSLQTANYGYTF. The CDR3 nucleotides read TGTGCCAGCAGCTTACAGACAGCTAACTATGGCTACACCTTC.